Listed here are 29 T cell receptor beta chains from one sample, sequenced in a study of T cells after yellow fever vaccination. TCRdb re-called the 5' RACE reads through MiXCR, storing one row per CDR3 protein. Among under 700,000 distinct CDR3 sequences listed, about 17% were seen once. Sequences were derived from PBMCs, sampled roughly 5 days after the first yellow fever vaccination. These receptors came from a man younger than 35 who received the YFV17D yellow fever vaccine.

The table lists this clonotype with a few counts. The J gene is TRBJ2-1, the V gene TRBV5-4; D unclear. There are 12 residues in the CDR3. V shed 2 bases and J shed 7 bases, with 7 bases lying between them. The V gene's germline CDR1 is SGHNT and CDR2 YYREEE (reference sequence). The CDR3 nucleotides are TGTGCCAGCAGCTTTTATCGGAATGAGCAGTTCTTC. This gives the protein CASSFYRNEQFF. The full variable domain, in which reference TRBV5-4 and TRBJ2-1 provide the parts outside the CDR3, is ETGVTQSPTHLIKTRGQQVTLRCSSQSGHNTVSWYQQALGQGPQFIFQYYREEENGRGNFPPRFSGLQFPNYSSELNVNALELDDSALYLCASSFYRNEQFFGPGTRLTVL.

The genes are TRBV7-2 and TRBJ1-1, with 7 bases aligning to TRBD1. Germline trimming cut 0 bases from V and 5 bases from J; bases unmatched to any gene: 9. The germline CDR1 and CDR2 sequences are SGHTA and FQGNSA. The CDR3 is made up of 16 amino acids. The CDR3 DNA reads TGTGCCAGCAGCTTAGCTGGAGGGGGCTTGGGGACTGAAGCTTTCTTT. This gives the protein CASSLAGGGLGTEAFF.

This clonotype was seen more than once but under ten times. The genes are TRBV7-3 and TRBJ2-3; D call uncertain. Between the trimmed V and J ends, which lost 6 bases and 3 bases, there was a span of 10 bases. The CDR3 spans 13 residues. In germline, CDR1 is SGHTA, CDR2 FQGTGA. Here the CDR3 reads CASSSSPTDTQYF. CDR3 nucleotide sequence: TGTGCCAGCAGTTCCTCCCCGACAGATACGCAGTATTTT.

In nucleotides, the CDR3 is TGTGCCAGCAAAACAGTCACCGGGGAGCTGTTTTTT. This encodes CASKTVTGELFF. V usage is TRBV6-5 and J usage is TRBJ2-2; D remains ambiguous. CDR1 and CDR2 (germline): MNHEY, SVGAGI. With 7 bases removed from V and 4 bases from J, the gap between germline ends came to 7 bases. This CDR3 region has 12 residues.

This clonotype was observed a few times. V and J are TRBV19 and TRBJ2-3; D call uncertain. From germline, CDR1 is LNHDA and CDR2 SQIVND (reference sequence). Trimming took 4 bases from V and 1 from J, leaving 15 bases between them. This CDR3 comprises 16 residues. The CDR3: CASSTRRARGTDTQYF. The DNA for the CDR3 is TGTGCCAGTAGTACCCGCAGAGCACGGGGCACAGATACGCAGTATTTT.

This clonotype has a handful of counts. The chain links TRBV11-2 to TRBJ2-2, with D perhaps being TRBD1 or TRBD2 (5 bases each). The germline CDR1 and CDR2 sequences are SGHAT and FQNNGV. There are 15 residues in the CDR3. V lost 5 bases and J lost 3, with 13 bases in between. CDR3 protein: CASSPSGTYTGELFF. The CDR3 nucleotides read TGTGCCAGCAGCCCCTCCGGGACCTACACCGGGGAGCTGTTTTTT.

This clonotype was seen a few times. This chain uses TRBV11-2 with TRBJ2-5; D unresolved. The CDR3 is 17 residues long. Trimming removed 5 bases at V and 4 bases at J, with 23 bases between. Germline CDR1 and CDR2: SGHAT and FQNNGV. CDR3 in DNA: TGTGCCAGCAGCCCAACCGGAGCAGACGTTACTTCAGAGACCCAGTACTTC. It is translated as CASSPTGADVTSETQYF.

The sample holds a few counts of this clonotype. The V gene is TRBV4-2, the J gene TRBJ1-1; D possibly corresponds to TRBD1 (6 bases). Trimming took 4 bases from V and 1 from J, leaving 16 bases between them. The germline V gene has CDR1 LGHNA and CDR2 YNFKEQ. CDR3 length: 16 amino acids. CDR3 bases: TGTGCCAGCAGCCGTCACCAGGGGCAGCCGAACACTGAAGCTTTCTTT. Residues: CASSRHQGQPNTEAFF.

CDR3 in amino acids: CASSQETGTYNGYTF. CDR3 DNA: TGCGCCAGCAGCCAAGAGACGGGCACCTATAATGGCTACACCTTC. This chain connects TRBV4-3 to TRBJ1-2; D is unresolved. This CDR3 has 15 residues. V dropped 0 bases and J dropped 6 bases, with 14 bases sitting between them. The germline V gene encodes CDR1 LGHNA and CDR2 YSLEER.

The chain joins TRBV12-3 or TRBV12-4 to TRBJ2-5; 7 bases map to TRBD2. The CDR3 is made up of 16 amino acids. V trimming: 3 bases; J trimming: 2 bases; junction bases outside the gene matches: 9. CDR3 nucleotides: TGTGCCAGCAGTTTCTCTTGGCGGGGGAATCAAGAGACCCAGTACTTC. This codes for CASSFSWRGNQETQYF.

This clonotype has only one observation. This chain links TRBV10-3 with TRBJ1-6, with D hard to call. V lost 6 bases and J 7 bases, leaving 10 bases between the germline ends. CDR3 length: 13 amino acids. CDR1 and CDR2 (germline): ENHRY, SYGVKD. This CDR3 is CAIRAGLNSPLHF. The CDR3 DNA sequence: TGTGCCATCAGAGCGGGTTTAAATTCACCCCTCCACTTT.

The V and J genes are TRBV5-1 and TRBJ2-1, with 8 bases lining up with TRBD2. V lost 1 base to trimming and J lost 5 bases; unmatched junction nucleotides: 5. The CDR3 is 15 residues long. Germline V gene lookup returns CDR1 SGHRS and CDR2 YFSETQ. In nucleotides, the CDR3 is TGCGCCAGCAGCTTGATAGCGGGGCTACACAATGAGCAGTTCTTC. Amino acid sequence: CASSLIAGLHNEQFF. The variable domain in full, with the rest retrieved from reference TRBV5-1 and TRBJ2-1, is KAGVTQTPRYLIKTRGQQVTLSCSPISGHRSVSWYQQTPGQGLQFLFEYFSETQRNKGNFPGRFSGRQFSNSRSEMNVSTLELGDSALYLCASSLIAGLHNEQFFGPGTRLTVL.

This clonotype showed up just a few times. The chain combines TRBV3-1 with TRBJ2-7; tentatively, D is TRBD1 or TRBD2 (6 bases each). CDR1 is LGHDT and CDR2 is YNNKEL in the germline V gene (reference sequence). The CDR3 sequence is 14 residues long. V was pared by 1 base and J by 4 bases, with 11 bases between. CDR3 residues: CASSQGKGGYEQYV. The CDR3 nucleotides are TGTGCCAGCAGCCAAGGGAAGGGGGGATACGAGCAGTACGTC.

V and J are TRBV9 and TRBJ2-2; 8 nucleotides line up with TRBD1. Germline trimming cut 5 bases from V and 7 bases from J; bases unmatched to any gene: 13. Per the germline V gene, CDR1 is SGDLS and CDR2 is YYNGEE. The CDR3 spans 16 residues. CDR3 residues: CASSRGQALRGGELFF. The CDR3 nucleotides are TGTGCCAGCAGTAGGGGACAGGCTCTCAGGGGCGGGGAGCTGTTTTTT.

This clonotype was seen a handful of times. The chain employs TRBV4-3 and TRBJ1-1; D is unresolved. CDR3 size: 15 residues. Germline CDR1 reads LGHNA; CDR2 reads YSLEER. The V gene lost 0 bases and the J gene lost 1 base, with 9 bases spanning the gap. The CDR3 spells CASSQEGPANTEAFF. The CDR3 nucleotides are TGCGCCAGCAGCCAAGAAGGACCGGCGAACACTGAAGCTTTCTTT.

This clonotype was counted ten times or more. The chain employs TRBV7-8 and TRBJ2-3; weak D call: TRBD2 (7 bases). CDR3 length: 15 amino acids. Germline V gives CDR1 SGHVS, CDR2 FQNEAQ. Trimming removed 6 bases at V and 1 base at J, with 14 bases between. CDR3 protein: CASSLGGGGTDTQYF. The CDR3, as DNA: TGTGCCAGCAGTTTGGGCGGGGGCGGCACAGATACGCAGTATTTT.

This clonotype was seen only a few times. The CDR3: CATIFPGTNYGYTF. DNA of the CDR3: TGTGCCACCATCTTTCCGGGCACTAACTATGGCTACACCTTC. The chain couples TRBV24-1 to TRBJ1-2; D unresolved. V was trimmed by 8 bases and J by 0 bases, leaving 12 bases between them. The CDR3 contains 14 residues. In germline, CDR1 is KGHDR, CDR2 SFDVKD.

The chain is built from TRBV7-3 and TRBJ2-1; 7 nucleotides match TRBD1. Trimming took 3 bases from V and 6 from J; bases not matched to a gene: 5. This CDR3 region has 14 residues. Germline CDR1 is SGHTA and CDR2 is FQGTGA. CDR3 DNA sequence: TGTGCCAGCAGCTTTACAGGGGTGAGCAATGAGCAGTTCTTC. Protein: CASSFTGVSNEQFF.

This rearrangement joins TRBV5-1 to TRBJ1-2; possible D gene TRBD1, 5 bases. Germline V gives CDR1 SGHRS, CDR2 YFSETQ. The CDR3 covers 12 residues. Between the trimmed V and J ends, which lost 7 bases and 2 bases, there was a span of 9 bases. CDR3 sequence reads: CASVAGNYGYTF. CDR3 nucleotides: TGCGCCAGCGTCGCAGGGAACTATGGCTACACCTTC.

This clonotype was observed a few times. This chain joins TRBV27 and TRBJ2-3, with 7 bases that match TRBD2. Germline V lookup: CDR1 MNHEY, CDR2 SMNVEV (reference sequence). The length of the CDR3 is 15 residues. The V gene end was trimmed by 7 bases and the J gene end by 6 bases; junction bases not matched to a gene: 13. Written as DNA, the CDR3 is TGTGCCAGCACCTGGGTGGGGGGGATTACGGATACGCAGTATTTT. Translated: CASTWVGGITDTQYF.

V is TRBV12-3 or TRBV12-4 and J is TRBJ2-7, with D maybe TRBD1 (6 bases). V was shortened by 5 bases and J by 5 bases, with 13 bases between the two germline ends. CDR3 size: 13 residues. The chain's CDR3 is CASSPPDSHEQYV. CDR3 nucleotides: TGTGCCAGCAGTCCCCCGGACAGTCACGAGCAGTACGTC.

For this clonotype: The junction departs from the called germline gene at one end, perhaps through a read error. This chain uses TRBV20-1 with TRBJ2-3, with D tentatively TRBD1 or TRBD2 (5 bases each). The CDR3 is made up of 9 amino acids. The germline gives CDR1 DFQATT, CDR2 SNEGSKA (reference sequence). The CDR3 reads CSAQGPRNF. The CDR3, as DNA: TGCAGTGCCCAGGGACCGAGGAATTTT.

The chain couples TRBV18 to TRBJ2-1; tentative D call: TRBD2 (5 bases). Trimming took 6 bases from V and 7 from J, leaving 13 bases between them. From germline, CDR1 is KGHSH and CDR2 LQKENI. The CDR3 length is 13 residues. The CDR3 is CASSTGESNEQFF. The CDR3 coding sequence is TGTGCCAGCTCCACCGGGGAATCGAATGAGCAGTTCTTC.

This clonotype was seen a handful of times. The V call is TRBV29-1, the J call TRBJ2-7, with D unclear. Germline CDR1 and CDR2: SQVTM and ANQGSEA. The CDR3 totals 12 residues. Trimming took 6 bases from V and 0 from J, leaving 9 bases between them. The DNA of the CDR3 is TGCAGCGTCGCTCCAAACTCCTACGAGCAGTACTTC. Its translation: CSVAPNSYEQYF.

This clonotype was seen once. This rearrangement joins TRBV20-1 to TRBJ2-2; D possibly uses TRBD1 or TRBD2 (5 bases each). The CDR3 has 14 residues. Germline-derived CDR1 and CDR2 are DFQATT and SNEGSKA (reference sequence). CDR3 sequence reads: CAWGNQRNTGELFF. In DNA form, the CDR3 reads TGCGCTTGGGGGAACCAGCGTAACACCGGGGAGCTGTTTTTT.

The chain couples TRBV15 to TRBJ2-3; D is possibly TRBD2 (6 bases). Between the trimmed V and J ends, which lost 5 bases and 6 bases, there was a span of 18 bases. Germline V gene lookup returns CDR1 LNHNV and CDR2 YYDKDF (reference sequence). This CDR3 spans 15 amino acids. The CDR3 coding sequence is TGTGCCACCAGCGGAAGGGAGGCCCTCAGGGATACGCAGTATTTT. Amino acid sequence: CATSGREALRDTQYF.

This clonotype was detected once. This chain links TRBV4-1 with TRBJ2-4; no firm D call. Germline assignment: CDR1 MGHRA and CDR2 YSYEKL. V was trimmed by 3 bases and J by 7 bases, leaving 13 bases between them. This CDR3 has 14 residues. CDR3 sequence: CASSQIVEENIQYF. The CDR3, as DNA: TGCGCCAGCAGCCAGATCGTTGAGGAGAACATTCAGTACTTC.

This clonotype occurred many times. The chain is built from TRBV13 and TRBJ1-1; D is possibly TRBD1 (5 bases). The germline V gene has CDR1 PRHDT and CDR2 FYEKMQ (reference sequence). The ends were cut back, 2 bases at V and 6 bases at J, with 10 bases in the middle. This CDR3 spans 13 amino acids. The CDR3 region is CASSLLGAAEAFF. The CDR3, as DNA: TGTGCCAGCAGCTTACTTGGGGCAGCTGAAGCTTTCTTT.

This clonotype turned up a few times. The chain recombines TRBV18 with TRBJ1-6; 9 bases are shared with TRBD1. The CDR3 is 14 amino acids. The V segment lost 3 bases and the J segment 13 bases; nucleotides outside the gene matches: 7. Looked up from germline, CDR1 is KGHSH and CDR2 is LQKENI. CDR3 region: CASSPRDRVAPLHF. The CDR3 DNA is TGTGCCAGCTCACCGAGGGACAGGGTCGCCCCCCTCCACTTT.